Shown below are 14 T cell receptor beta chains from a single sample sequenced in a study of blood T cell repertoires in COVID-19. Generated by immunoSEQ multiplex PCR, the TCRdb table keeps only in-frame clones and is missing some. The sample has around 130,000 clones; around 78% are singletons. The specimen sequenced was peripheral blood. The receptor set was obtained from a human donor in a cohort sampled during active COVID-19.

The chain carries TRBV6-5 and TRBJ1-6; possible D gene TRBD1, 5 bases. Germline CDR1 and CDR2: MNHEY and SVGAGI. The V gene lost 4 bases and the J gene lost 4 bases, with 8 bases spanning the gap. The CDR3 is 14 amino acids. CDR3 nucleotide sequence: TGTGCCAGCAGTTTCAGGGAATATAATTCACCCCTCCACTTT. It codes for CASSFREYNSPLHF.

The gene calls are TRBV18 and TRBJ1-1; D is undetermined. CDR1 and CDR2 from the germline V gene are KGHSH and LQKENI. This CDR3 is 15 amino acids long. V gave up 3 bases and J gave up 5 bases, with 16 bases separating them. The CDR3 region is CASSPGSRTRTEAFF. CDR3 nucleotide sequence: TGTGCCAGCTCACCGGGAAGCAGGACTAGGACTGAAGCTTTCTTT.

This chain uses TRBV7-9 with TRBJ1-4, with D hard to call. The CDR3 has 12 amino acids. Between the trimmed V and J ends, which lost 4 bases and 5 bases, there was a span of 5 bases. CDR1 and CDR2 from the germline V gene are SEHNR and FQNEAQ (reference sequence). The CDR3 is CASSYSNEKLFF. As DNA, the CDR3 is TGTGCCAGCAGCTATTCAAATGAAAAACTGTTTTTT.

The rearrangement joins TRBV5-1 to TRBJ2-7; D gene ambiguous. The CDR3 length is 13 residues. With 1 base removed from V and 2 bases from J, the gap between germline ends came to 7 bases. In germline, CDR1 is SGHRS, CDR2 YFSETQ. The CDR3 is CASSLSQAYEQYF. The CDR3 region has the DNA TGCGCCAGCAGCTTGTCCCAGGCCTACGAGCAGTACTTC. The full variable domain, with the rest looked up from reference TRBV5-1 and TRBJ2-7, is KAGVTQTPRYLIKTRGQQVTLSCSPISGHRSVSWYQQTPGQGLQFLFEYFSETQRNKGNFPGRFSGRQFSNSRSEMNVSTLELGDSALYLCASSLSQAYEQYFGPGTRLTVT.

This clone has more than one count but fewer than ten. The chain is built from TRBV24-1 and TRBJ2-2; tentatively, D is TRBD2 (5 bases). CDR3 length equals 16 residues. Between the trimmed V and J ends, which lost 4 bases and 1 base, there was a span of 12 bases. CDR1 is KGHDR and CDR2 is SFDVKD in the germline V gene. CDR3 in DNA: TGTGCCACCAGTGACCGACGAGGGTGGAACACCGGGGAGCTGTTTTTT. Residues: CATSDRRGWNTGELFF.

The chain couples TRBV24-1 to TRBJ2-7, with 10 positions matching TRBD1. The trim removed 4 bases at V and 6 bases at J, leaving 8 bases unmatched. Germline V gene data show CDR1 as KGHDR and CDR2 as SFDVKD. The CDR3 spans 15 residues. This CDR3 is CATSETGTGESEQYF. DNA of the CDR3: TGTGCCACCAGTGAAACCGGGACAGGGGAGTCCGAGCAGTACTTC.

This chain connects TRBV19 to TRBJ1-1; 9 bases line up with TRBD1. V lost 0 bases, J lost 6 bases, and 11 bases stayed unmatched. The germline CDR1 and CDR2 sequences are LNHDA and SQIVND (reference sequence). The CDR3 covers 17 residues. CDR3: CASSIDQRTTGGAEAFF. CDR3 in DNA: TGTGCCAGTAGTATAGATCAGAGAACGACAGGGGGGGCTGAAGCTTTCTTT.

CDR3 sequence: CASSWAANTGELFF. Written as DNA, the CDR3 is TGTGCCAGTAGTTGGGCAGCGAACACCGGGGAGCTGTTTTTT. This chain uses TRBV19 with TRBJ2-2; D remains ambiguous. Germline V gene sequence: CDR1 LNHDA, CDR2 SQIVND (reference sequence). The CDR3 is 14 residues long. V was shortened by 5 bases and J by 0 bases, with 7 bases between the two germline ends.

CDR3 coding DNA: TGTGCCAGCAGTCCCCTCTTCCGGACCGGGGAGCTGTTTTTT. Its translation: CASSPLFRTGELFF. The V gene is TRBV3-1 (or the pseudogene TRBV3-2), the J gene TRBJ2-2, with D hard to call. Per the germline V gene, CDR1 is LGHDT and CDR2 is YNNKEL (reference sequence). V was shortened by 6 bases and J by 5 bases, with 13 bases between the two germline ends. CDR3 length equals 14 residues.

The chain carries TRBV5-1 and TRBJ2-3; 10 bases line up with TRBD2. This CDR3 region has 16 residues. The J segment lost 1 base and the V segment lost 5 bases, leaving 7 bases of the junction unmatched. Germline CDR1 is SGHRS and CDR2 is YFSETQ. CDR3 loop: CASRNPSGGRTDTQYF. The CDR3 DNA reads as TGCGCCAGCAGGAATCCTAGCGGGGGTCGCACAGATACGCAGTATTTT.

The rearrangement uses TRBV10-1 and TRBJ1-1, with 7 nucleotides matching TRBD1. Germline CDR1 is WNHNN and CDR2 is SYGVQD (reference sequence). After removal of 5 bases from V and 3 bases from J, the junction contained 3 bases not matched to a gene. The CDR3 consists of 13 residues. CDR3 sequence: CASSKGAYTEAFF. CDR3 in DNA: TGCGCCAGCAGTAAGGGGGCATACACTGAAGCTTTCTTT.

The chain is built from TRBV27 and TRBJ2-1, with 7 nucleotides matching TRBD2. The CDR3 is 14 residues long. Germline CDR1 reads MNHEY; CDR2 reads SMNVEV (reference sequence). The V segment lost 5 bases and the J segment 5 bases; nucleotides outside the gene matches: 6. CDR3 sequence reads: CASSPWTRHNEQFF. The CDR3 nucleotides are TGTGCCAGCAGTCCCTGGACTAGACACAATGAGCAGTTCTTC.

The J gene is TRBJ2-5, the V gene TRBV6-5; 8 bases fit TRBD1. Per germline, CDR1 MNHEY and CDR2 SVGAGI. The CDR3 runs to 14 residues. V lost 3 bases, J lost 5 bases, and 5 bases stayed unmatched. CDR3 in amino acids: CASSYQGAGETQYF. The CDR3, as DNA: TGTGCCAGCAGTTATCAGGGGGCAGGGGAGACCCAGTACTTC.

The rearrangement links TRBV6-6 to TRBJ1-2, with D perhaps matching TRBD1 (5 bases). Germline lookup yields CDR1 MNHNY and CDR2 SVGAGI (reference sequence). This CDR3 has 16 residues. With 6 bases removed from V and 8 bases from J, the gap between germline ends came to 25 bases. Here the CDR3 DNA reads TGTGCCAGCAGGCAAAACCGGGACTCCGGGTTTCGGGGCTACACCTTC. This translates into CASRQNRDSGFRGYTF.